Included here is one T cell receptor (beta chain) sequence, with context. The source material, RNA transcripts, was used to amplify TCR beta CDR3 regions. HTBI primers drove first-round RT-PCR of the TCR CDR3. MiXCR, applied by TCRdb to the multiplex PCR reads, yields one record per CDR3 protein. The repertoire includes approximately 490,000 distinct CDR3 sequences, roughly 22% of them detected once, and roughly 49% sits in the top ten. V was cut by 1 base and J by 2 bases, with 15 bases left in between. There are 16 residues in the CDR3. CDR1 is MNHGY, CDR2 SVAAGI, per germline. This sample is drawn from a study of T cells in Graves' hyperthyroidism and ophthalmopathy.

The TCR was taken from a woman in her 70s with Graves' ophthalmopathy. The rearrangement links TRBV6-9 to TRBJ2-7; perhaps TRBD2 as D (6 bases). The sequenced sample consisted of blood. The CDR3 protein is CASSYLGRESPYEQYF. The CDR3 bases are TGTGCCAGCAGTTATTTGGGTCGGGAGTCACCCTACGAGCAGTACTTC.